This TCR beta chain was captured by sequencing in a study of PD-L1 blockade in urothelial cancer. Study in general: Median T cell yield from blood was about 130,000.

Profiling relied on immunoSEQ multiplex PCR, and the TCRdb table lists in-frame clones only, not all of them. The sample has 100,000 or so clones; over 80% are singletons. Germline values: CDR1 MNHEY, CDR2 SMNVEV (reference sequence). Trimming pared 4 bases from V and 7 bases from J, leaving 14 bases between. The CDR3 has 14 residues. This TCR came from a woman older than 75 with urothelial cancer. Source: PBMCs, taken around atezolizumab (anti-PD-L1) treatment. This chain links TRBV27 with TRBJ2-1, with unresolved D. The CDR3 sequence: CASSYLTGGNEQFF. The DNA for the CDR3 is TGTGCCAGCAGTTACCTGACGGGTGGAAATGAGCAGTTCTTC.